Following are 20 T cell receptor beta chains from one sample sequenced in a study of PD-1 blockade in classical Hodgkin lymphoma. Profiling relied on immunoSEQ multiplex PCR, and the TCRdb table lists in-frame clones only, not all of them. The sample contains 20,000 to 25,000 clones, over 65% of which appear only once. Regarding time point: cycle 4 day 1 (C4D1), after less than seven weeks of nivolumab. Each of the patients experienced relapse following autologous stem cell transplantation, and their brentuximab vedotin exposure differed. The sample in question was peripheral blood mononuclear cells (PBMCs), obtained before the fourth cycle of nivolumab. These TCRs come from a human donor with classical Hodgkin lymphoma.

The rearrangement joins TRBV15 to TRBJ1-3; 7 positions agree with TRBD1. Germline lookup yields CDR1 LNHNV and CDR2 YYDKDF (reference sequence). The CDR3 is made up of 16 amino acids. The V segment lost 4 bases and the J segment 0 bases; nucleotides outside the gene matches: 6. The DNA for the CDR3 is TGTGCCACCAGCAAAGCCGGGACAGTCTCTGGAAACACCATATATTTT. Translating gives CATSKAGTVSGNTIYF.

This clone occurred once. The chain couples TRBV10-3 to TRBJ2-7, with 7 nucleotides matching TRBD1. The CDR3 has 14 residues. The ends lost 0 bases at V and 3 bases at J; junction bases unmatched: 2. Germline CDR1 ENHRY, CDR2 SYGVKD. The DNA for the CDR3 is TGTGCCATCAGTGAGTCCGGACAGGTCTACGAGCAGTACTTC. Translating it yields CAISESGQVYEQYF.

This clone appeared a few times. The CDR3 DNA sequence: TGCGCCAGCAGCTTGGAGAGAACCGGTGGAACTGAAGCTTTCTTT. Translating gives CASSLERTGGTEAFF. This chain connects TRBV5-1 to TRBJ1-1; D gene unclear. From germline, CDR1 is SGHRS and CDR2 YFSETQ. CDR3 length: 15 residues. V lost 0 bases, J lost 5 bases, and 14 bases lay in between. The full variable domain, its missing parts supplied by reference TRBV5-1 and TRBJ1-1, is KAGVTQTPRYLIKTRGQQVTLSCSPISGHRSVSWYQQTPGQGLQFLFEYFSETQRNKGNFPGRFSGRQFSNSRSEMNVSTLELGDSALYLCASSLERTGGTEAFFGQGTRLTVV.

The chain combines TRBV28 with TRBJ2-7, with TRBD1 matching over 7 bases. Per germline, CDR1 MDHEN and CDR2 SYDVKM. The V and J ends lost 7 bases and 3 bases, in that order; junction bases with no gene match: 12. The CDR3 length is 15 residues. CDR3 in DNA: TGTGCCAGCAATCTAATACGGGACAGCCTCTACGAGCAGTACTTC. This codes for CASNLIRDSLYEQYF.

This clone has a handful of counts. This chain uses TRBV7-9 with TRBJ1-1; possibly TRBD1 for D (5 bases). The CDR3 sequence is 14 residues long. Trimming took 1 base from V and 8 from J, leaving 14 bases between them. Germline CDR1 reads SEHNR; CDR2 reads FQNEAQ (reference sequence). CDR3 nucleotides: TGTGCCAGCAGCTTAGTGGGGGGAGTTTTCGAAGCTTTCTTT. It translates to CASSLVGGVFEAFF.

CDR3 in amino acids: CASSPRQRLAGGLYNEQFF. CDR3 DNA: TGTGCCAGCAGCCCTCGGCAACGACTAGCGGGAGGTCTCTACAATGAGCAGTTCTTC. The rearrangement joins TRBV13 to TRBJ2-1; 13 positions agree with TRBD2. Trimming cost V 5 bases and J 3 bases; bases outside gene matches: 13. The CDR3 is 19 residues long. Germline V CDR1 and CDR2: PRHDT, FYEKMQ (reference sequence).

The count of this clone is one. This sequence joins TRBV13 and TRBJ1-2; 12 nucleotides align to TRBD1. The CDR3 totals 15 residues. CDR1 is PRHDT, CDR2 FYEKMQ, per germline (reference sequence). Unmatched junction bases numbered 9, after V lost 5 bases and J lost 8 bases. This CDR3 is CASSHGTGGGEGYTF. The CDR3 nucleotides are TGTGCCAGCAGCCACGGGACAGGGGGCGGCGAGGGCTACACCTTC.

The chain combines TRBV7-9 with TRBJ1-1; no firm D call. The CDR3 has 13 amino acids. Germline CDR1 is SEHNR and CDR2 is FQNEAQ (reference sequence). This CDR3 reads CVTLGLMNTEAFF. The CDR3, as DNA: TGTGTCACGCTCGGTCTCATGAACACTGAAGCTTTCTTT.

The V gene is TRBV11-2, the J gene TRBJ2-1; D unclear. CDR1 is SGHAT and CDR2 is FQNNGV in the germline V gene. The CDR3 has 13 residues. V lost 1 base, J lost 9 bases, and 10 bases lay in between. The CDR3 DNA follows: TGTGCCAGCAGCTTAGGCACTAACGGTGAGCAGTTCTTC. Residues: CASSLGTNGEQFF.

Relative to its sample, this clone is medium-sized. This chain links TRBV7-6 with TRBJ1-2; D perhaps matches TRBD1 (5 bases). The CDR3 spans 15 residues. CDR1 is SGHVS, CDR2 FNYEAQ, per germline. Trimming left V 4 bases short and J 3 bases short, with 15 bases between. CDR3 amino acids: CASSSIRGADYGYTF. CDR3 nucleotides: TGTGCCAGCAGCTCGATCCGGGGCGCGGACTATGGCTACACCTTC.

The CDR3 DNA is TGTGCCAGCAGCACCCCCGGGACTGGACCCTACGAGCAGTACTTC. It codes for CASSTPGTGPYEQYF. The V and J genes are TRBV5-4 and TRBJ2-7, with TRBD2 as a possible D gene (6 bases). The V and J ends lost 4 bases and 2 bases respectively, with 16 bases between them. This CDR3 is built from 15 residues. Germline V CDR1 and CDR2: SGHNT, YYREEE (reference sequence).

This clone has a handful of counts. The chain uses TRBV28 and TRBJ1-5, with D unresolved. The germline V gene encodes CDR1 MDHEN and CDR2 SYDVKM. Trimming shortened V by 3 bases and J by 0 bases, and 12 bases separated the two germline ends. The CDR3 is made up of 16 amino acids. The CDR3 loop reads CASSFTGEYSNQPQHF. The CDR3 DNA follows: TGTGCCAGCAGTTTTACCGGGGAATATAGCAATCAGCCCCAGCATTTT.

The chain has TRBV27 and TRBJ2-7, with D perhaps being TRBD1 or TRBD2 (5 bases each). The germline CDR1 and CDR2 sequences are MNHEY and SMNVEV (reference sequence). The ends were cut back, 4 bases at V and 4 bases at J, with 17 bases in the middle. The CDR3 spans 15 residues. The CDR3: CASSSQGVGVYEQYF. Here the CDR3 DNA reads TGTGCCAGCAGTTCACAAGGGGTGGGGGTTTACGAGCAGTACTTC.

This chain connects TRBV13 to TRBJ2-3; the match to TRBD2 covers 11 bases. This CDR3 region has 15 residues. In germline, CDR1 is PRHDT, CDR2 FYEKMQ (reference sequence). V was pared by 4 bases and J by 4 bases, with 4 bases of the junction left unmatched. The CDR3 sequence: CASSYTSGSSDTQYF. The CDR3 DNA sequence: TGTGCCAGCAGCTACACTAGCGGGAGCTCAGATACGCAGTATTTT. Full variable domain (outside the CDR3, taken from reference TRBV13 and TRBJ2-3): AAGVIQSPRHLIKEKRETATLKCYPIPRHDTVYWYQQGPGQDPQFLISFYEKMQSDKGSIPDRFSAQQFSDYHSELNMSSLELGDSALYFCASSYTSGSSDTQYFGPGTRLTVL.

The rearrangement uses TRBV19 and TRBJ1-1, with D hard to call. Germline V gene sequence: CDR1 LNHDA, CDR2 SQIVND (reference sequence). The length of the CDR3 is 12 residues. Trimming removed 5 bases at V and 1 base at J, with 5 bases between. The CDR3, as DNA: TGTGCCAGTAGTTACGGGAACACTGAAGCTTTCTTT. Amino acid sequence: CASSYGNTEAFF.

The CDR3 spells CASSESASGTHNEQFF. The CDR3 DNA reads as TGCGCCAGCAGTGAGTCGGCTTCCGGGACGCACAATGAGCAGTTCTTC. The J gene is TRBJ2-1, the V gene TRBV10-2; D might be TRBD1 or TRBD2, each matching 5 bases. Germline CDR1 and CDR2: WSHSY and SAAADI. CDR3 length equals 16 residues. Trimming took 0 bases from V and 5 from J, leaving 14 bases between them.

The rearrangement joins TRBV19 to TRBJ2-7; D may be TRBD1 or TRBD2 (5 bases each). V was cut by 3 bases and J by 4 bases, with 16 bases left in between. CDR1 is LNHDA and CDR2 is SQIVND in the germline V gene (reference sequence). The CDR3 has 15 residues. CDR3 nucleotide sequence: TGTGCCAGTAGTATTGGATGGGACGGAAATTACGAGCAGTACTTC. Translated, it gives CASSIGWDGNYEQYF. Full variable domain (missing parts from reference TRBV19 and TRBJ2-7): DGGITQSPKYLFRKEGQNVTLSCEQNLNHDAMYWYRQDPGQGLRLIYYSQIVNDFQKGDIAEGYSVSREKKESFPLTVTSAQKNPTAFYLCASSIGWDGNYEQYFGPGTRLTVT.

The chain combines TRBV7-4 with TRBJ1-2; D gene unclear. Germline CDR1 reads SGHVT; CDR2 reads SQSDAQ. The V and J ends lost 5 bases and 2 bases respectively, with 15 bases between them. This CDR3 spans 15 amino acids. CDR3 protein: CASSRVRVENYGYTF. The CDR3 region has the DNA TGTGCCAGCAGCCGAGTTCGTGTAGAGAACTATGGCTACACCTTC.

The chain employs TRBV7-8 and TRBJ2-7, with 8 bases aligning to TRBD2. The trim removed 3 bases at V and 5 bases at J, leaving 12 bases unmatched. The CDR3 covers 16 residues. Per germline, CDR1 SGHVS and CDR2 FQNEAQ. The CDR3 here is CASSFSVGRALDEQYF. DNA of the CDR3: TGTGCCAGCAGCTTTTCTGTCGGGAGGGCCTTGGACGAGCAGTACTTC.

V and J are TRBV28 and TRBJ2-4; 9 bases line up with TRBD2. The germline gives CDR1 MDHEN, CDR2 SYDVKM. V shed 4 bases and J 4 bases; nucleotides not matched to a gene: 8. CDR3 length: 16 amino acids. CDR3 in amino acids: CASSSTLAGRKNIQYF. The CDR3 region has the DNA TGTGCCAGCAGTTCGACGCTAGCGGGGCGAAAAAACATTCAGTACTTC.